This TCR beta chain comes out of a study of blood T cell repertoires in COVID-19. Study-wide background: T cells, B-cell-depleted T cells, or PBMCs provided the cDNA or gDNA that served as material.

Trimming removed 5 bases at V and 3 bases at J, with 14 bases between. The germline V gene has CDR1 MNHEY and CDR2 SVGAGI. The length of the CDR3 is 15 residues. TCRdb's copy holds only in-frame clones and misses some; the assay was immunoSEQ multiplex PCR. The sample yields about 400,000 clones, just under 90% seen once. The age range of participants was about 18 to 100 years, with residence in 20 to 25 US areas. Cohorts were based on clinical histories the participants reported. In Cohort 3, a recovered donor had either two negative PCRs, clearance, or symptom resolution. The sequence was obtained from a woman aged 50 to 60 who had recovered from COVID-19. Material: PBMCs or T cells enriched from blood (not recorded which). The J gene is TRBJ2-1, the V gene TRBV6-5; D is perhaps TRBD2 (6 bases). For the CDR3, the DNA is TGTGCCAGCAGTCGGGGTACTAGCAGCTACAATGAGCAGTTCTTC. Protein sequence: CASSRGTSSYNEQFF.